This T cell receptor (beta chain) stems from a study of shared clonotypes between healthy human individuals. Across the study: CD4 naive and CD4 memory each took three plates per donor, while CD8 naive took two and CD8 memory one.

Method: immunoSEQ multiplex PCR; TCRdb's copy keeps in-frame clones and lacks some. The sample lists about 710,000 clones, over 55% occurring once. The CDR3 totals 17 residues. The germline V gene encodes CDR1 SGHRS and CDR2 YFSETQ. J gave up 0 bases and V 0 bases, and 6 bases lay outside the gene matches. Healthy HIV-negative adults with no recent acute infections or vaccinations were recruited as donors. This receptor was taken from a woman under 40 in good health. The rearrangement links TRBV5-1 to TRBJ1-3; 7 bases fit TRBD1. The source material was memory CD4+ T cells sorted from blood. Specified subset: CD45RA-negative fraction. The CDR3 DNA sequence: TGCGCCAGCAGCTTGGCCGGGACAGACCACTCTGGAAACACCATATATTTT. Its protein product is CASSLAGTDHSGNTIYF.